These T cell receptor beta chains were read from a single sample in a study of blood T cell repertoires in COVID-19. Sequenced by immunoSEQ multiplex PCR; TCRdb stores in-frame clones only, minus some. This table has fewer than 450,000 clones, more than 75% appearing once. Sequenced material: peripheral blood. The receptors were sampled from a woman under 30 who had recovered from COVID-19. Both conserved end residues are part of each CDR3. The D gene is left open where the match is weak. Clone size is given for some rows only: seen once, a few or many times, or a class if the clone is expanded.

d_call	clone_size	v_call	j_call	cdr3_aa	cdr3_nt
-	once	TRBV11-3	TRBJ2-6	CASSLDGGRTSNVLTF	TGTGCCAGCAGCTTGGACGGAGGTAGGACCTCCAACGTCCTGACTTTC
-	-	TRBV11-2	TRBJ1-1	CASGRERKTEAFF	TGTGCCAGCGGACGGGAACGAAAAACTGAAGCTTTCTTT
-	-	TRBV18	TRBJ1-2	CASSPSYGSGYGYTF	TGTGCCAGCTCACCGTCTTATGGGTCAGGGTATGGCTACACCTTC
TRBD2	-	TRBV27	TRBJ2-3	CASSLRLAGRPDTQYF	TGTGCCAGCAGTCTCCGACTAGCGGGCAGGCCAGATACGCAGTATTTT
-	-	TRBV5-6	TRBJ1-2	CASSSGSLYGYTF	TGTGCCAGCAGCTCGGGTTCCCTCTATGGCTACACCTTC
-	-	TRBV5-6	TRBJ2-5	CASGAGTGETQYF	TGTGCTAGTGGGGCGGGGACCGGAGAGACCCAGTACTTC
-	once	TRBV29-1	TRBJ1-1	CSVADGGRDTEAFF	TGCAGCGTTGCCGATGGAGGACGGGACACTGAAGCTTTCTTT
TRBD2	-	TRBV7-2	TRBJ2-3	CASNPAGLGDTQYF	TGTGCCAGCAACCCAGCGGGACTGGGGGATACGCAGTATTTT
TRBD2	-	TRBV7-2	TRBJ2-3	CASSPLAANTDTQYF	TGTGCCAGCAGCCCTCTAGCGGCTAACACAGATACGCAGTATTTT
-	-	TRBV19	TRBJ2-3	CASSGLALGDTQYF	TGTGCCAGTAGTGGGCTAGCCTTGGGAGATACGCAGTATTTT
-	-	TRBV5-4	TRBJ1-2	CASSRLDGIGYTF	TGTGCCAGCAGCCGTTTGGACGGGATCGGCTACACCTTC
TRBD1	-	TRBV5-4	TRBJ1-2	CASSFPGQGSYGYTF	TGTGCCAGCAGCTTTCCGGGACAGGGGAGTTATGGCTACACCTTC
TRBD1	-	TRBV5-1	TRBJ2-3	CASSLSGQVTDTQYF	TGCGCCAGCAGCTTGTCGGGACAGGTCACAGATACGCAGTATTTT
TRBD1	-	TRBV7-9	TRBJ2-4	CASSFPGQGRIDIQYF	TGTGCCAGCAGCTTCCCCGGACAGGGACGGATAGACATTCAGTACTTC
-	-	TRBV27	TRBJ1-1	CASSYRDTAFF	TGTGCCAGCAGTTACCGGGACACTGCTTTCTTT
TRBD1	-	TRBV14	TRBJ1-6	CASSRPGQGNSPLHF	TGTGCCAGCAGCCGTCCGGGACAGGGGAATTCACCCCTCCACTTT
TRBD1	-	TRBV24-1	TRBJ2-3	CATSDIGQGDTSTDTQYF	TGTGCCACCAGTGATATCGGACAGGGGGACACTAGCACAGATACGCAGTATTTT
-	-	TRBV23-1	TRBJ1-4	CASSQSNRRETNEKLFF	TGCGCCAGCAGTCAATCAAACAGGAGGGAAACTAATGAAAAACTGTTTTTT
-	-	TRBV27	TRBJ2-2	CASSFRGRRDTGELFF	TGTGCCAGCAGTTTTAGGGGGAGACGGGACACCGGGGAGCTGTTTTTT
TRBD2	-	TRBV11-2	TRBJ2-5	CASSVIAGDQETQYF	TGTGCCAGCAGCGTAATAGCGGGGGACCAAGAGACCCAGTACTTC
TRBD1	-	TRBV7-2	TRBJ1-1	CASSSNRGLAFF	TGTGCCAGCAGCTCTAACAGGGGGCTGGCTTTCTTT
-	-	TRBV19	TRBJ2-2	CASSAPHRAVSTGELFF	TGTGCCAGTAGTGCCCCCCACAGGGCAGTTAGCACCGGGGAGCTGTTTTTT
-	-	TRBV27	TRBJ1-2	CASSFSQGERGGRYGYTF	TGTGCCAGCAGTTTTTCCCAGGGAGAGCGGGGGGGGCGTTATGGCTACACCTTC
TRBD2	-	TRBV5-8	TRBJ2-2	CASSQAGTSGNTGELFF	TGTGCCAGCAGTCAAGCCGGGACTAGCGGGAACACCGGGGAGCTGTTTTTT
-	-	TRBV14	TRBJ1-1	CASSLLIVGGAFF	TGTGCCAGCAGCCTCCTCATCGTGGGCGGGGCTTTCTTT
TRBD2	-	TRBV13	TRBJ2-3	CASSPNSILAGQDTQYF	TGTGCCAGCAGCCCCAACTCGATTTTAGCGGGGCAAGATACGCAGTATTTT
-	-	TRBV4-1	TRBJ2-2	CASSQVDPGAGELFF	TGCGCCAGCAGCCAAGTCGACCCCGGGGCCGGGGAGCTGTTTTTT
-	-	TRBV10-3	TRBJ1-1	CAISEGGMNTEAFF	TGTGCCATCAGTGAAGGGGGTATGAACACTGAAGCTTTCTTT
-	-	TRBV5-1	TRBJ1-5	CASSPGGNQPQHF	TGCGCCAGCAGCCCGGGGGGGAATCAGCCCCAGCATTTT
TRBD1	-	TRBV3-1/TRBV3-2	TRBJ2-5	CASSQVPGGDELGGTQYF	TGTGCCAGCAGCCAAGTTCCAGGGGGCGACGAATTAGGAGGGACCCAGTACTTC
TRBD2	-	TRBV7-2	TRBJ2-3	CASSLANPGLYTDTQYF	TGTGCCAGCAGCTTAGCGAACCCGGGACTATACACAGATACGCAGTATTTT
TRBD1	once	TRBV7-9	TRBJ2-1	CASSPRDRVHNEQFF	TGTGCCAGCAGCCCCCGGGACAGGGTCCACAATGAGCAGTTCTTC
-	-	TRBV9	TRBJ2-3	CASSGRRFGTDTQYF	TGTGCCAGCAGCGGACGTAGATTCGGGACAGATACGCAGTATTTT
-	-	TRBV30	TRBJ1-5	CAWSVRGVGQPQHF	TGTGCCTGGAGTGTACGGGGGGTAGGTCAGCCCCAGCATTTT
-	-	TRBV27	TRBJ2-5	CASSYRVQETQYF	TGTGCCAGCAGTTACAGGGTTCAAGAGACCCAGTACTTC
TRBD2	-	TRBV2	TRBJ2-5	CASRTSGRVGETQYF	TGTGCCAGCAGGACTAGCGGGAGGGTTGGCGAGACCCAGTACTTC
TRBD1	-	TRBV5-4	TRBJ2-5	CASQDRAVETQYF	TGTGCCAGCCAAGACAGGGCGGTAGAGACCCAGTACTTC
-	-	TRBV19	TRBJ2-2	CASSETGNTGELFF	TGTGCCAGTAGTGAGACAGGGAACACCGGGGAGCTGTTTTTT
TRBD2	-	TRBV20-1	TRBJ2-1	CSASSTWIASGSINEQFF	TGCAGTGCTAGTTCCACCTGGATAGCTAGCGGGAGTATAAATGAGCAGTTCTTC
TRBD1	-	TRBV11-2	TRBJ2-1	CASSPRGTGHNEQFF	TGTGCCAGCAGCCCAAGGGGGACAGGCCACAATGAGCAGTTCTTC
-	-	TRBV14	TRBJ1-1	CASSRGVWNTEAFF	TGTGCCAGCAGCCGAGGAGTTTGGAACACTGAAGCTTTCTTT
TRBD1	once	TRBV29-1	TRBJ2-3	CSVDGRDRGQTDTQYF	TGCAGCGTTGACGGAAGGGACAGGGGGCAAACAGATACGCAGTATTTT